A single T cell receptor beta chain is shown here with its context. This sample is drawn from a study of technical replicates of blood from several donors. Using immunoSEQ multiplex PCR, the repertoire was profiled, and TCRdb retains in-frame clones only, with some absent. The table includes some 13,000 clones, approximately 96% detected once. The source is a human donor in good health. Sequenced input: PBMCs.

The CDR3 is CSVGAYNEQFF. The CDR3 nucleotides read TGCAGCGTAGGAGCCTACAATGAGCAGTTCTTC. The chain combines TRBV29-1 with TRBJ2-1; no reliable D call. V lost 6 bases, J lost 2 bases, and 5 bases lay in between. CDR3 length: 11 amino acids. CDR1 and CDR2 from the germline V gene are SQVTM and ANQGSEA.